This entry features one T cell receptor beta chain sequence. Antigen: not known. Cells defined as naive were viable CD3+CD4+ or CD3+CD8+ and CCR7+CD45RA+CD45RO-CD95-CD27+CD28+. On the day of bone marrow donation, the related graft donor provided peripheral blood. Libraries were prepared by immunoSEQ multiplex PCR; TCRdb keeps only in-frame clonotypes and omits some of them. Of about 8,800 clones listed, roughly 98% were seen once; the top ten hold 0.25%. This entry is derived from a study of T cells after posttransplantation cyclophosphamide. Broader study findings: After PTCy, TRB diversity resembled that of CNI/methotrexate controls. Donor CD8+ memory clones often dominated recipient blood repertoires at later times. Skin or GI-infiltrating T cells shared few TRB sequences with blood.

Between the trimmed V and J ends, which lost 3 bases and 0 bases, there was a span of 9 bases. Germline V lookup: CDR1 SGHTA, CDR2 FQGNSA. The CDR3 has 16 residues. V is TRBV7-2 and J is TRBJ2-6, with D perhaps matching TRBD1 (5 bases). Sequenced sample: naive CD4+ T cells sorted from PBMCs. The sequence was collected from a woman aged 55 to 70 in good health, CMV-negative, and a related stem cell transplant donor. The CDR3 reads CASSLDIPSGANVLTF. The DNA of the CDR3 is TGTGCCAGCAGCTTGGACATTCCCTCTGGGGCCAACGTCCTGACTTTC.